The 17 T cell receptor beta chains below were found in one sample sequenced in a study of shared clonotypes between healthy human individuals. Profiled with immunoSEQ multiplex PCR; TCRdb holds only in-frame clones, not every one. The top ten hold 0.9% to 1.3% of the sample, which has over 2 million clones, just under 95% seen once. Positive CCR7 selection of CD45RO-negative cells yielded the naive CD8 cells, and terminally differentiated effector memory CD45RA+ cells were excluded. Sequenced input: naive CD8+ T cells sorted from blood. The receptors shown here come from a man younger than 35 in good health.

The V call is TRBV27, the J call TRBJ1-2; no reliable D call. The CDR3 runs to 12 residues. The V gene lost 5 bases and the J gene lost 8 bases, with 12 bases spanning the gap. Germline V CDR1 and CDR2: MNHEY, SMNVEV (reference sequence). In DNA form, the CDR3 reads TGTGCCAGCAGTGCCTCAGGAGGGGGCTACACCTTC. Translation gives CASSASGGGYTF.

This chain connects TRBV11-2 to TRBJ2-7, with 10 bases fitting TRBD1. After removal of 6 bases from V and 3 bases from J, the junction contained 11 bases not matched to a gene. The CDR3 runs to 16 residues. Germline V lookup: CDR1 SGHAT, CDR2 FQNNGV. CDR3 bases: TGTGCCAGCAGTGGGGACAGGGGTAGCCACTACTACGAGCAGTACTTC. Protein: CASSGDRGSHYYEQYF.

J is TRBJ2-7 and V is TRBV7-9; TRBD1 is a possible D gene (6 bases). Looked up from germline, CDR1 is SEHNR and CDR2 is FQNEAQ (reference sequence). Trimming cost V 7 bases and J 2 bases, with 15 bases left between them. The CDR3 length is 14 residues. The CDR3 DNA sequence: TGTGCCAGCACCACCGACAGGCAACCCTACGAGCAGTACTTC. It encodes CASTTDRQPYEQYF. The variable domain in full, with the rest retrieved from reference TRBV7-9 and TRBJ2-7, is DTGVSQNPRHKITKRGQNVTFRCDPISEHNRLYWYRQTLGQGPEFLTYFQNEAQLEKSRLLSDRFSAERPKGSFSTLEIQRTEQGDSAMYLCASTTDRQPYEQYFGPGTRLTVT.

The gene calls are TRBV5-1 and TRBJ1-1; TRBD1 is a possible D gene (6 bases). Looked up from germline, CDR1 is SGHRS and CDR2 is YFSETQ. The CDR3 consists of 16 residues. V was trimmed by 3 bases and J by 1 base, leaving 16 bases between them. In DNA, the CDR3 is TGCGCCAGCAGCTCTCCACAGGGTAGGTCGAACACTGAAGCTTTCTTT. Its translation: CASSSPQGRSNTEAFF. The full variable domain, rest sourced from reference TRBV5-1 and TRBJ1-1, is KAGVTQTPRYLIKTRGQQVTLSCSPISGHRSVSWYQQTPGQGLQFLFEYFSETQRNKGNFPGRFSGRQFSNSRSEMNVSTLELGDSALYLCASSSPQGRSNTEAFFGQGTRLTVV.

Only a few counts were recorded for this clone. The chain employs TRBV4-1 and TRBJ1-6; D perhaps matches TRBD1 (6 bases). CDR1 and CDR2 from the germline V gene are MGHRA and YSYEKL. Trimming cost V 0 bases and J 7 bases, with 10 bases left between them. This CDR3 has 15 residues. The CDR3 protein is CASSQEQGENSPLHF. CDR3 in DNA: TGCGCCAGCAGCCAAGAACAGGGAGAAAATTCACCCCTCCACTTT.

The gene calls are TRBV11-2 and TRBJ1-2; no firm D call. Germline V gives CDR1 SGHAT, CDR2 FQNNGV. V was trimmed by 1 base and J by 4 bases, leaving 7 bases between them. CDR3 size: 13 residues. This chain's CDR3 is CASSLGGFYGYTF. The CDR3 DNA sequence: TGTGCCAGCAGCTTAGGGGGATTCTATGGCTACACCTTC.

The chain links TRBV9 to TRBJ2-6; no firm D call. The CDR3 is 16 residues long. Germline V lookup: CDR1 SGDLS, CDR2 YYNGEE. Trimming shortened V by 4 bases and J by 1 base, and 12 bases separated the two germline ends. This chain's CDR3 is CASSPSTWSGANVLTF. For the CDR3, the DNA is TGTGCCAGCAGCCCCTCGACTTGGTCTGGGGCCAACGTCCTGACTTTC.

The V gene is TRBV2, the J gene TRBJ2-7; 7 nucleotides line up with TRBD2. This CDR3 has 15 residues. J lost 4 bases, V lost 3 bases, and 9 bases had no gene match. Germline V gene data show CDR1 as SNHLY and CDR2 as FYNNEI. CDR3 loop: CASSDERTGGYEQYF. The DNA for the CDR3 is TGTGCCAGCAGTGACGAGCGAACCGGGGGGTACGAGCAGTACTTC.

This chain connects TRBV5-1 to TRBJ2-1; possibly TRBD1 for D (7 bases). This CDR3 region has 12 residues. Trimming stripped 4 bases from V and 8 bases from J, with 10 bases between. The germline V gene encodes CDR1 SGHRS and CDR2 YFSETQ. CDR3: CASSGGTDEQFF. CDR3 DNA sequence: TGCGCCAGCAGCGGAGGGACAGATGAGCAGTTCTTC. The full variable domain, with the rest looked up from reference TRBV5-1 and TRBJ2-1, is KAGVTQTPRYLIKTRGQQVTLSCSPISGHRSVSWYQQTPGQGLQFLFEYFSETQRNKGNFPGRFSGRQFSNSRSEMNVSTLELGDSALYLCASSGGTDEQFFGPGTRLTVL.

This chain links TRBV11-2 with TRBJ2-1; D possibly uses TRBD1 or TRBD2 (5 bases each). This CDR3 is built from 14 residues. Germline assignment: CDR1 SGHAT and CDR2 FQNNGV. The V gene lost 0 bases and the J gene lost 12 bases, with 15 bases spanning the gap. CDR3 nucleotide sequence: TGTGCCAGCAGCTTAGAGAAACGGGGCCCCAGGCAGTTCTTC. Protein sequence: CASSLEKRGPRQFF.

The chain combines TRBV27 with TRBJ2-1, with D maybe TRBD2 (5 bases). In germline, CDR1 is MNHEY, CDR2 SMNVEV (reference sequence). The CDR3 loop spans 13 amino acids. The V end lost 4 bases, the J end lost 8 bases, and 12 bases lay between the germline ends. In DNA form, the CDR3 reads TGTGCCAGCAGTTCCGGTCCGGGGTATGAGCAGTTCTTC. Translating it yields CASSSGPGYEQFF.

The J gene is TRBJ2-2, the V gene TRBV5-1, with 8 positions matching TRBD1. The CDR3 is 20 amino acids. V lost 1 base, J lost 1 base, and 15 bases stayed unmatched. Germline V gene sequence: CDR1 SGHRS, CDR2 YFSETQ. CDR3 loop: CASSLSPTGAIGLNTGELFF. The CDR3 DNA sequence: TGCGCCAGCAGCTTGTCCCCGACAGGGGCAATAGGGCTGAACACCGGGGAGCTGTTTTTT. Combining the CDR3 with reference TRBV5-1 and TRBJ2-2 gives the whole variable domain KAGVTQTPRYLIKTRGQQVTLSCSPISGHRSVSWYQQTPGQGLQFLFEYFSETQRNKGNFPGRFSGRQFSNSRSEMNVSTLELGDSALYLCASSLSPTGAIGLNTGELFFGEGSRLTVL.

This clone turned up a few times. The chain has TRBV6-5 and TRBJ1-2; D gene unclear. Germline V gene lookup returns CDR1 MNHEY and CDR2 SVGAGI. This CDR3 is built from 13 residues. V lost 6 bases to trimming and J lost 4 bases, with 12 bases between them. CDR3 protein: CASREGIGYGYTF. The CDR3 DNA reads TGTGCCAGCAGAGAGGGAATCGGCTATGGCTACACCTTC.

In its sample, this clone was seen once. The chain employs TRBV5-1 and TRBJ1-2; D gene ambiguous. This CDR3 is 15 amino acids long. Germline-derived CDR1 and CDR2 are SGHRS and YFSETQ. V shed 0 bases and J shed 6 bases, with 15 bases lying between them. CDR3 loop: CASSLDRGDPNGYTF. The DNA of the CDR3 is TGCGCCAGCAGCTTGGACCGGGGAGACCCCAATGGCTACACCTTC.

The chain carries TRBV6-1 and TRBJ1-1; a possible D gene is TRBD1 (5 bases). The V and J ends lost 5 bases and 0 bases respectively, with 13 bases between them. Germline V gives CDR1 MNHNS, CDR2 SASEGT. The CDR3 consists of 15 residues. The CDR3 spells CASSLGRGVNTEAFF. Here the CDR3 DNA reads TGTGCCAGCAGTTTGGGGAGGGGAGTGAACACTGAAGCTTTCTTT.

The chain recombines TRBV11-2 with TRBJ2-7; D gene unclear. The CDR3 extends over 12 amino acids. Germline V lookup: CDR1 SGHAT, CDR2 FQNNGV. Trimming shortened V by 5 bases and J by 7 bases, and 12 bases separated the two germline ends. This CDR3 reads CASSVDRREQYF. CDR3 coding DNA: TGTGCCAGCAGCGTGGATAGACGGGAGCAGTACTTC.

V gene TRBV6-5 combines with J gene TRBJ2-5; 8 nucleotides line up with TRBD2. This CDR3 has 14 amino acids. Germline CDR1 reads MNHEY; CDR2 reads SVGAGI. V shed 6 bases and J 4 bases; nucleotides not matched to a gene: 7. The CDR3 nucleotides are TGTGCCAGCAGCTCGGGGAGCGGGGGAGAGACCCAGTACTTC. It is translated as CASSSGSGGETQYF.